The 27 T cell receptor beta chains listed next were all sequenced from one sample in a study of regulatory T cells in long-lasting Graves disease. Indicated time point: newly diagnosed GD, antithyroid drugs for less than 3 months. Generation of the TCR library employed RNA extracted from PBMCs. Building the TCR beta libraries relied on iRepertoire HTBI primers, and CDR3 regions underwent Arm-PCR. Each CDR3 protein gets one entry after TCRdb re-called the multiplex PCR reads with MiXCR. The repertoire holds hundreds of thousands of distinct CDR3 sequences, 15% to 20% seen once, with roughly 29% in the top ten. The same specimen was also included in a second study, on T cells in Graves' hyperthyroidism and ophthalmopathy.

The input for sequencing was peripheral blood mononuclear cells (PBMCs), taken at new diagnosis, from a patient treated with antithyroid drugs. The receptors were sampled from a middle-aged man with Graves disease.

This clonotype was picked up many times. V and J are TRBV5-1 and TRBJ2-1, with TRBD1 identical over 8 bases. Germline-derived CDR1 and CDR2 are SGHRS and YFSETQ. V trimming: 8 bases; J trimming: 10 bases; junction bases outside the gene matches: 5. The CDR3 covers 11 residues. CDR3 in amino acids: CASTGGVEQFF. Here the CDR3 DNA reads TGCGCCAGTACAGGGGGTGTAGAGCAGTTCTTC.

The chain joins TRBV7-9 to TRBJ2-1; 9 bases line up with TRBD1. V was pared by 5 bases and J by 7 bases, with 12 bases of the junction left unmatched. Germline assignment: CDR1 SEHNR and CDR2 FQNEAQ (reference sequence). The CDR3 spans 16 residues. CDR3 coding DNA: TGTGCCAGCAGCCCATCCGGGACAGGGTTTCGGAATGAGCAGTTCTTC. This codes for CASSPSGTGFRNEQFF.

The table lists this clonotype with a few counts. V usage is TRBV24-1 and J usage is TRBJ1-5, with 8 bases matching TRBD1. The J segment lost 2 bases and the V segment lost 3 bases, leaving 2 bases of the junction unmatched. This CDR3 contains 15 residues. Per the germline V gene, CDR1 is KGHDR and CDR2 is SFDVKD. DNA for the CDR3: TGTGCCACCAGTGATACAGGGGGGGGCAATCAGCCCCAGCATTTT. Protein sequence: CATSDTGGGNQPQHF.

This clonotype has at least ten counts. The rearrangement joins TRBV20-1 to TRBJ2-7; TRBD1 aligns across 12 bases. Losses at the gene ends were 4 bases for V and 6 bases for J; bases not matched to a gene: 4. This CDR3 is 13 amino acids long. From germline, CDR1 is DFQATT and CDR2 SNEGSKA (reference sequence). CDR3: CSATGQGAGEQYF. CDR3 coding DNA: TGCAGTGCTACGGGACAGGGGGCCGGCGAGCAGTACTTC.

This clonotype was seen many times. The genes are TRBV28 and TRBJ2-3; D is possibly TRBD1 (5 bases). There are 14 residues in the CDR3. Trimming removed 5 bases at V and 7 bases at J, with 16 bases between. Germline CDR1 and CDR2: MDHEN and SYDVKM. The CDR3 DNA follows: TGTGCCAGCAGTCCCCCGAGACAGCGAAATACGCAGTATTTT. As protein: CASSPPRQRNTQYF.

A few counts support this clonotype. The chain links TRBV19 to TRBJ2-3, with D maybe TRBD1 (6 bases). V shed 10 bases and J shed 0 bases, with 20 bases lying between them. This CDR3 contains 16 residues. CDR1 and CDR2 from the germline V gene are LNHDA and SQIVND (reference sequence). CDR3 DNA sequence: TGTGCCACCAGCCGTCGTGGGGGCGGGAGCACAGATACGCAGTATTTT. Its translation is CATSRRGGGSTDTQYF. Using reference TRBV19 and TRBJ2-3 for the parts outside the CDR3, the full variable domain is DGGITQSPKYLFRKEGQNVTLSCEQNLNHDAMYWYRQDPGQGLRLIYYSQIVNDFQKGDIAEGYSVSREKKESFPLTVTSAQKNPTAFYLCATSRRGGGSTDTQYFGPGTRLTVL.

In regard to this clonotype: A much larger clone lies one base from this, so it may be a read error. V gene TRBV5-8 combines with J gene TRBJ1-1, with D maybe TRBD1 (6 bases). CDR1 SGHTS and CDR2 YDEGEE come from the germline V gene. This CDR3 is built from 11 residues. The CDR3 sequence: CAGSSRGEAFF. DNA for the CDR3: TGTGCCGGCAGCTCCAGGGGTGAAGCTTTCTTT. The full variable domain, in which reference TRBV5-8 and TRBJ1-1 provide the parts outside the CDR3, is EAGVTQSPTHLIKTRGQQATLRCSPISGHTSVYWYQQALGLGLQFLLWYDEGEERNRGNFPPRFSGRQFPNYSSELNVNALELEDSALYLCAGSSRGEAFFGQGTRLTVV.

This clonotype has at least ten counts. The chain carries TRBV2 and TRBJ1-5; no clear D. Germline assignment: CDR1 SNHLY and CDR2 FYNNEI. The V and J ends lost 6 bases and 5 bases respectively, with 14 bases between them. The CDR3 contains 14 residues. CDR3 coding DNA: TGTGCCAGCAGGGCGGACGGGGATTATCAGCCCCAGCATTTT. Amino acids: CASRADGDYQPQHF. The complete variable domain, with remaining parts taken from reference TRBV2 and TRBJ1-5, reads EPEVTQTPSHQVTQMGQEVILRCVPISNHLYFYWYRQILGQKVEFLVSFYNNEISEKSEIFDDQFSVERPDGSNFTLKIRSTKLEDSAMYFCASRADGDYQPQHFGDGTRLSIL.

The chain is built from TRBV19 and TRBJ2-2; D may be TRBD1 or TRBD2 (7 bases each). This CDR3 region has 17 residues. Germline CDR1 LNHDA, CDR2 SQIVND (reference sequence). In DNA form, the CDR3 reads TGTGATCTGGAGAAGGGGGCGCGGGGGACGAACACCGGGGAGCTGTTTTTT. This translates into CDLEKGARGTNTGELFF.

Note on this clonotype: Being one base from a much bigger clone, this may be a read error. The chain links TRBV4-1 to TRBJ1-1; TRBD1 might be the D (5 bases). Germline CDR1 MGHRA, CDR2 YSYEKL. The CDR3 is 15 residues long. For the CDR3, the DNA is TGCGCCAGCAGCCAAGAGGTGACAGCGAACACTGGAGCTTTCTTT. Translating it yields CASSQEVTANTGAFF.

This clonotype was seen a handful of times. This chain connects TRBV10-3 to TRBJ1-3; D ambiguous. The V gene lost 5 bases and the J gene lost 7 bases, with 12 bases spanning the gap. This CDR3 contains 13 residues. Germline lookup yields CDR1 ENHRY and CDR2 SYGVKD. CDR3 sequence: CAISSGLTNTIYF. The CDR3 nucleotides are TGTGCCATCAGTTCCGGGTTAACGAACACCATATATTTT.

This clonotype turned up a few times. The chain joins TRBV7-2 to TRBJ2-7, with D hard to call. Trimming cost V 5 bases and J 2 bases, with 16 bases left between them. The CDR3 extends over 15 amino acids. Germline lookup yields CDR1 SGHTA and CDR2 FQGNSA. CDR3 residues: CASSQGHGMTYEQYF. The CDR3 bases are TGTGCCAGCAGCCAAGGCCACGGAATGACCTACGAGCAGTACTTC.

The sample holds many counts of this clonotype. CDR3 in DNA: TGTGCCAGCAGCCCCACCCGAGGGGGCGCGGAGGCTTTCTTT. This codes for CASSPTRGGAEAFF. The rearrangement links TRBV11-2 to TRBJ1-1, with 7 bases identical to TRBD1. Unmatched junction bases numbered 14, after V lost 5 bases and J lost 11 bases. The CDR3 runs to 14 residues. Germline assignment: CDR1 SGHAT and CDR2 FQNNGV.

This clonotype was recorded at least ten times. The chain couples TRBV28 to TRBJ2-2; tentatively, D is TRBD1 or TRBD2 (5 bases each). V was shortened by 9 bases and J by 4 bases, with 15 bases between the two germline ends. CDR3 length: 14 amino acids. Germline V gene data show CDR1 as MDHEN and CDR2 as SYDVKM. This CDR3 is CARDRPGGTGELFF. CDR3 nucleotides: TGTGCCAGGGACCGTCCTGGGGGCACCGGGGAGCTGTTTTTT.

There are a few counts of this clonotype. The chain uses TRBV7-2 and TRBJ2-1; 9 positions match TRBD1. There are 12 residues in the CDR3. Germline assignment: CDR1 SGHTA and CDR2 FQGNSA. V gave up 2 bases and J gave up 14 bases; unmatched junction bases: 4. CDR3 amino acids: CASSLSRDREFF. CDR3 coding DNA: TGTGCCAGCAGCTTAAGTAGGGACAGGGAGTTCTTC.

This clonotype is a singleton in its sample. As the CDR3 is not closed by the conserved phenylalanine or tryptophan, this likely results from a read error. V is TRBV3-1 and J is TRBJ1-2, with D unresolved. Germline-derived CDR1 and CDR2 are LGHDT and YNNKEL (reference sequence). Deletions cut 2 bases from V and 1 base from J, with 5 bases between. The CDR3 is made up of 13 amino acids. The CDR3 region is CASSQQSNYGYTL. In DNA, the CDR3 is TGTGCCAGCAGCCAACAGAGTAACTATGGCTACACCCTC.

This clonotype has just one count. For the CDR3, the DNA is TGCGCCAGCAGCACCCGACAAGACAATGAGCAGTTCTTC. Amino acid sequence: CASSTRQDNEQFF. V is TRBV4-1 and J is TRBJ2-1; D not certain. Deletions cut 5 bases from V and 5 bases from J, with 10 bases between. The CDR3 length is 13 residues. Germline lookup yields CDR1 MGHRA and CDR2 YSYEKL.

The chain recombines TRBV12-3 or TRBV12-4 with TRBJ1-3; D is perhaps TRBD1 (6 bases). Trimming shortened V by 8 bases and J by 4 bases, and 15 bases separated the two germline ends. The CDR3 is 14 residues long. The CDR3 sequence: CASCSRDRGNTIYF. In DNA, the CDR3 is TGTGCCAGCTGTTCGCGCGACAGGGGAAACACCATATATTTT.

This clonotype has ten or more counts. This chain links TRBV15 with TRBJ2-7; no reliable D call. The CDR3 extends over 14 amino acids. Germline CDR1 and CDR2: LNHNV and YYDKDF (reference sequence). Trimming removed 0 bases at V and 2 bases at J, with 8 bases between. The CDR3 sequence is CATSRDLRTYEQYF. The CDR3 DNA sequence: TGTGCCACCAGCAGAGATCTAAGGACCTACGAGCAGTACTTC.

This clonotype was picked up many times. The chain couples TRBV20-1 to TRBJ2-5, with D perhaps assigned TRBD1 or TRBD2 (6 bases each). Germline lookup yields CDR1 DFQATT and CDR2 SNEGSKA (reference sequence). The CDR3 contains 14 residues. Trimming removed 3 bases at V and 1 base at J, with 12 bases between. The CDR3 spells CSASHWGAQETQYF. DNA of the CDR3: TGCAGTGCTAGTCACTGGGGGGCCCAAGAGACCCAGTACTTC.

The chain uses TRBV20-1 and TRBJ1-1; a weak D match, TRBD1 (5 bases). V was clipped by 5 bases and J by 6 bases, with 19 bases between them. CDR1 and CDR2 from the germline V gene are DFQATT and SNEGSKA (reference sequence). The CDR3 has 14 residues. CDR3 amino acids: CSAPSSGTSAEAFF. CDR3 sequence (DNA): TGCAGTGCTCCAAGCTCCGGGACGTCCGCTGAAGCTTTCTTT.

The chain joins TRBV24-1 to TRBJ1-5; 7 nucleotides match TRBD1. V was pared by 9 bases and J by 11 bases, with 9 bases of the junction left unmatched. The CDR3 covers 12 residues. Germline assignment: CDR1 KGHDR and CDR2 SFDVKD. CDR3 protein: CATLERGPAQHF. CDR3 nucleotides: TGTGCCACCCTAGAAAGGGGGCCAGCCCAGCATTTT.

This clonotype was detected many times. The chain uses TRBV5-5 and TRBJ2-1; 7 bases fit TRBD1. V trimming: 4 bases; J trimming: 8 bases; junction bases outside the gene matches: 3. CDR1 is SGHKS, CDR2 YYEKEE, per germline (reference sequence). The CDR3 is made up of 12 amino acids. This CDR3 is CASSNRGYEQFF. The CDR3 DNA follows: TGTGCCAGCAGCAACAGGGGTTATGAGCAGTTCTTC.

This clonotype was found many times. The genes are TRBV7-9 and TRBJ2-4, with D uncertain. Trimming cost V 1 base and J 9 bases, with 10 bases left between them. Germline values: CDR1 SEHNR, CDR2 FQNEAQ (reference sequence). This CDR3 has 13 residues. CDR3 bases: TGTGCCAGCAGCTTAGAACCCAAGGGCATTCAGTACTTC. This encodes CASSLEPKGIQYF.

This clonotype has a count of ten or more. This chain connects TRBV6-1 to TRBJ2-3; 9 nucleotides line up with TRBD2. This CDR3 is 16 amino acids long. The V gene end was trimmed by 8 bases and the J gene end by 3 bases; junction bases not matched to a gene: 12. Germline CDR1 and CDR2: MNHNS and SASEGT. The DNA of the CDR3 is TGTGCCAGCTCCTACAAGGCGGGGGGGTGGACAGATACGCAGTATTTT. Residues: CASSYKAGGWTDTQYF.

About this clonotype itself: Since a much larger clone is just one base distant, this may be a read error. J is TRBJ1-5 and V is TRBV5-1; 8 bases agree with TRBD1. The CDR3 spans 15 residues. Germline V gene lookup returns CDR1 SGHRS and CDR2 YFSETQ. The CDR3 bases are TGTGCCAGCGGCTTGGATGGCCAGGGGGCTCAGCCCCAGCATTTT. Amino acid sequence: CASGLDGQGAQPQHF.

The J gene is TRBJ2-2, the V gene TRBV5-5; perhaps TRBD1 as D (6 bases). The CDR3 contains 15 residues. The germline V gene encodes CDR1 SGHKS and CDR2 YYEKEE (reference sequence). Trimming took 1 base from V and 0 from J, leaving 7 bases between them. The CDR3 sequence is CASSLWTANTGELFF. In DNA, the CDR3 is TGTGCCAGCAGCTTGTGGACAGCGAACACCGGGGAGCTGTTTTTT.